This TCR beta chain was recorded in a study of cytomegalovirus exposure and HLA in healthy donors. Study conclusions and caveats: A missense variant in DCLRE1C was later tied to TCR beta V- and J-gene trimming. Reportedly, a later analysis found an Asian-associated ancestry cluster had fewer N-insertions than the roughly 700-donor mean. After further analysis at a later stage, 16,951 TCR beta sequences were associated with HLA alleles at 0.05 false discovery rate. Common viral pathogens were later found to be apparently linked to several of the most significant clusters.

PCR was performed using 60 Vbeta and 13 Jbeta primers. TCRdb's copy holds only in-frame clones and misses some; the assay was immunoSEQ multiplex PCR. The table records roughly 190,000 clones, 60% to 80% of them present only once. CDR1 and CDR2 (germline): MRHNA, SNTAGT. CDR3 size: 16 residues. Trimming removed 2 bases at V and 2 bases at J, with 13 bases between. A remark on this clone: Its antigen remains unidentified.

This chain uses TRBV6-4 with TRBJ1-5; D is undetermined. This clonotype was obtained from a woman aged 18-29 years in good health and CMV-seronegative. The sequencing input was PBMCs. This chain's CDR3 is CASSDPGGIRNQPQHF. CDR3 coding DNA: TGTGCCAGCAGTGACCCGGGAGGTATACGCAATCAGCCCCAGCATTTT.